Included here is one T cell receptor beta chain sequence, with context. The source of the sample is a study of blood T cell repertoires in COVID-19. Study summary: In each case, the material was cDNA or gDNA derived from T cells, B-cell-depleted T cells, or PBMCs.

In the authors' methods: Scientists estimated how many nucleated cells there were by amplifying reference gene primers. The assay was immunoSEQ multiplex PCR, and TCRdb's table has in-frame clones only and misses some. The V and J calls and clone size are taken from that table; D and trimming were inferred from the DNA. The data show hundreds of thousands of clones, around 90% seen once. Per the germline V gene, CDR1 is GTSNPN and CDR2 is SVGIG (reference sequence). This CDR3 spans 13 amino acids. V lost 3 bases to trimming and J lost 5 bases; unmatched junction nucleotides: 4. The sequencing sample was made of peripheral blood. The rearrangement links TRBV30 to TRBJ1-1, with TRBD1 identical over 9 bases. The receptor's source is a woman aged 18-35 years with acute or convalescent COVID-19. CDR3 coding DNA: TGTGCCTGGAGGGGACAGGGTTGGACTGAAGCTTTCTTT. This translates into CAWRGQGWTEAFF.